This T cell receptor (beta chain) was sequenced for a study of blood T cell repertoires in COVID-19. At the level of the study: Sites across the United States, Italy and Spain contributed samples from acute and convalescent COVID-19.

Source study methods: Reference gene primer amplification gave nucleated cell count estimates. The repertoire was sequenced with immunoSEQ multiplex PCR; TCRdb's copy has only in-frame clones and lacks some. D and trimming come from the DNA, and the V and J calls and clone size come from that table. This repertoire shows around 310,000 clones, around 89% found once; its top ten account for roughly 8.9%. This clone appeared a few times. Those who participated ranged in age from about 18 to 89 years and resided in 20 to 30 US areas. Participants' reported clinical history set cohort assignment. The material sequenced was PBMCs or T cells enriched from blood (not recorded which). This TCR was recovered from a woman between 40 and 50 years old who had recovered from COVID-19.

CDR3 DNA: TGTGCCAGCAGCTTTGGGGGGGGCGAGCAGTACTTC. Protein: CASSFGGGEQYF. This chain links TRBV5-4 with TRBJ2-7; 7 bases line up with TRBD2. V was pared by 2 bases and J by 6 bases, with 2 bases of the junction left unmatched. The CDR3 covers 12 residues. Germline assignment: CDR1 SGHNT and CDR2 YYREEE (reference sequence). The full variable domain, in which reference TRBV5-4 and TRBJ2-7 provide the parts outside the CDR3, is ETGVTQSPTHLIKTRGQQVTLRCSSQSGHNTVSWYQQALGQGPQFIFQYYREEENGRGNFPPRFSGLQFPNYSSELNVNALELDDSALYLCASSFGGGEQYFGPGTRLTVT.